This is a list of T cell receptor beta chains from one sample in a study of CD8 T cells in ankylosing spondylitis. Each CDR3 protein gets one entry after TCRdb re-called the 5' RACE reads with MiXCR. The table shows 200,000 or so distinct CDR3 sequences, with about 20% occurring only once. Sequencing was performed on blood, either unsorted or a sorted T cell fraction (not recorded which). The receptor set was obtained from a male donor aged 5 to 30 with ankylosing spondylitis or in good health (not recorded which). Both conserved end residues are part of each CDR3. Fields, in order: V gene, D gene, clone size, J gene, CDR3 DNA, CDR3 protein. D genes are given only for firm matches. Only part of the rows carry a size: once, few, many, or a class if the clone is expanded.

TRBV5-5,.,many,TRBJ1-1,TGTGCCAGCAGCTTGGGGGTAGGAAACACTGAAGCTTTCTTT,CASSLGVGNTEAFF
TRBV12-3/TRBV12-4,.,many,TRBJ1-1,TGTGCCAGCAGCCTCGGCGAAGACACTGAAGCTTTCTTT,CASSLGEDTEAFF
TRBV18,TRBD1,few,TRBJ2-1,TGTGCCAGCTCACCAACCAGGACAGGGCCTTCGGATGAGCAGTTCTTC,CASSPTRTGPSDEQFF
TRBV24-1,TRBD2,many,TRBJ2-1,TGTGCCACCAGTGGGGCGGGAGAGGTTTTGAATGAGCAGTTCTTC,CATSGAGEVLNEQFF
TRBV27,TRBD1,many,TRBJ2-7,TGTGCCAGCAGTTTACTTCCCGGACAGGGGGCCCCCCACGAGCAGTACTTC,CASSLLPGQGAPHEQYF
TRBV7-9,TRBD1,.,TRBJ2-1,TGTGCCAGCAGCTCGCGGACAGGTTCTTACAATGAGCAGTTCTTC,CASSSRTGSYNEQFF
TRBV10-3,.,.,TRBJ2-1,TGTGCCATCAGTGGGAGGGCTAGCGCCTACAATGAGCAGTTCTTC,CAISGRASAYNEQFF
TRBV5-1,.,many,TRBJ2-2,TGCGCCAGCAGCTTGGACGGGAACACCGGGGAGCTGTTTTTT,CASSLDGNTGELFF
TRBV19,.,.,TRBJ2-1,TGTGCCAGTAACCGAGCGGATTCCTACAATGAGCAGTTCTTC,CASNRADSYNEQFF
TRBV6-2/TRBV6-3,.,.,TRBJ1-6,TGTGCCAGCAGTTACTCGGCGCCCGAAAATTCACCCCTCCACTTT,CASSYSAPENSPLHF
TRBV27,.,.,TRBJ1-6,TGTGCCAGCAGTCCCTTCCTGGGGGTGAATTCACCCCTCCACTTT,CASSPFLGVNSPLHF
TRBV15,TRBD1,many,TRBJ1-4,TGTGCCACCGGCACGGACAGGAGTGAAAAACTGTTTTTT,CATGTDRSEKLFF
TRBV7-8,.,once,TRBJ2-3,TGTGCCAGCAGCCTTAGACAGAACACAGATAAGCAGTATTTT,CASSLRQNTDKQYF
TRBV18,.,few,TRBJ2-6,TGTGCCAGCTCACCTCCATCTGGGGCCAACGTCCTGACTTTC,CASSPPSGANVLTF
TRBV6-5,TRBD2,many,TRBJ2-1,TGTGCCAGCAGCGGGACTAGTCCCTACAATGAGCAGTTCTTC,CASSGTSPYNEQFF
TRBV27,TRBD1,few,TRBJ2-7,TGTGCCAGCAGTCCAAACCCGACAGGGGGCTACGAGCAGTACTTC,CASSPNPTGGYEQYF
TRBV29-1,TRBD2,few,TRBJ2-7,TGCAGCGTTTCGCCTAGCGGATCCTACGAGCAGTACTTC,CSVSPSGSYEQYF
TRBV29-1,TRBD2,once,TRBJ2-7,TGCAGCGTTGAAGATGGGACTAGCGGGAGTTACGAGCAGTACTTC,CSVEDGTSGSYEQYF
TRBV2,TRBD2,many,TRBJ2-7,TGTGCCAGCATTGGGGGAGGGATATACGAGCAGTACTTC,CASIGGGIYEQYF
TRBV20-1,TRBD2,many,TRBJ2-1,TGCAGTGCTAGGAAGGGACTAGCGGGTTACAATGAGCAGTTCTTC,CSARKGLAGYNEQFF
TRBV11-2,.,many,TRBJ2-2,TGTGCCAGCAGCTTAGGTCGCGGGGAGAACACCGGGGAGCTGTTTTTT,CASSLGRGENTGELFF
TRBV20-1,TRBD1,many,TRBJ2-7,TGCAGTGCACCGACAGGGGCCTACGAGCAGTACTTC,CSAPTGAYEQYF
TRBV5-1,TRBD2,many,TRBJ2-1,TGCGCCAGCAGCTTGGTTGGGACTAGCGGTTCCTACAATGAGCAGTTCTTC,CASSLVGTSGSYNEQFF
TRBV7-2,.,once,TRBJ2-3,TGTGCCAGCAGCTTAGGGCGTCGGGGCACACCTAGCACAGATACGCAGTATTTT,CASSLGRRGTPSTDTQYF
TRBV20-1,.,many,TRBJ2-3,TGCAGTGCCTTCCTAATGGGCACAGATACGCAGTATTTT,CSAFLMGTDTQYF
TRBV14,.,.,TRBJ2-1,TGTGCCAGCAGCCCCAGGTTACGCCTGGACAATGAGCAGTTCTTC,CASSPRLRLDNEQFF
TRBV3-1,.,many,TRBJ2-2,TGTGCCAGCCGGGAGCAGCCGAACACCGGGGAGCTGTTTTTT,CASREQPNTGELFF
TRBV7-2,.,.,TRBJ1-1,TGTGCCAGCAGCTTAAACAGGGATGAAGCTTTCTTT,CASSLNRDEAFF
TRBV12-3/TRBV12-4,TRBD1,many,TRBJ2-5,TGTGCCAGCAGTTCGGGACAGGGACCAGGGGAGACCCAGTACTTC,CASSSGQGPGETQYF